The next 17 T cell receptor beta chains were all read from a single sample in a study of blood T cell repertoires in COVID-19. Data came from immunoSEQ multiplex PCR; TCRdb stores just in-frame clones and leaves some out. The table shows approximately 180,000 clones, with around 83% occurring only once. The sample comprised PBMCs or T cells enriched from blood (not recorded which). The source is a man aged 35 to 55 who had recovered from COVID-19.

The chain combines TRBV24-1 with TRBJ1-5, with 7 bases fitting TRBD1. The CDR3 runs 14 residues. Germline V gene sequence: CDR1 KGHDR, CDR2 SFDVKD. V was pared by 3 bases and J by 3 bases, with 1 base of the junction left unmatched. CDR3 bases: TGTGCCACCAGTGATGGGACAGACAATCAGCCCCAGCATTTT. Translated, it gives CATSDGTDNQPQHF.

The chain links TRBV27 to TRBJ1-2, with D possibly matching TRBD1 (5 bases). Germline CDR1 reads MNHEY; CDR2 reads SMNVEV (reference sequence). The CDR3 runs 14 residues. The V end was cut by 0 bases, the J end by 7 bases, with 12 bases between. CDR3 sequence reads: CASSLSGTGGGYTF. The DNA of the CDR3 is TGTGCCAGCAGTTTATCGGGGACTGGCGGTGGCTACACCTTC.

This chain uses TRBV18 with TRBJ1-1; 8 bases agree with TRBD1. V lost 3 bases and J lost 1; bases outside the gene matches: 4. The length of the CDR3 is 15 residues. The germline CDR1 and CDR2 sequences are KGHSH and LQKENI. CDR3 bases: TGTGCCAGCTCACCGACAGGGGTGGGGAACACTGAAGCTTTCTTT. Amino acids: CASSPTGVGNTEAFF. The entire variable domain, with the rest obtained from reference TRBV18 and TRBJ1-1, is as follows: NAGVMQNPRHLVRRRGQEARLRCSPMKGHSHVYWYRQLPEEGLKFMVYLQKENIIDESGMPKERFSAEFPKEGPSILRIQQVVRGDSAAYFCASSPTGVGNTEAFFGQGTRLTVV.

This sequence joins TRBV29-1 and TRBJ1-2; TRBD1 aligns across 9 bases. Germline assignment: CDR1 SQVTM and CDR2 ANQGSEA. The CDR3 length is 13 residues. V gave up 6 bases and J gave up 6 bases; unmatched junction bases: 8. DNA of the CDR3: TGCAGCGTCGCATCCGGGACAGGGAATGGCTACACCTTC. Its translation: CSVASGTGNGYTF. Based on the CDR3 plus reference TRBV29-1 and TRBJ1-2, the full variable domain is SAVISQKPSRDICQRGTSLTIQCQVDSQVTMMFWYRQQPGQSLTLIATANQGSEATYESGFVIDKFPISRPNLTFSTLTVSNMSPEDSSIYLCSVASGTGNGYTFGSGTRLTVV.

This rearrangement joins TRBV11-2 to TRBJ2-1, with D hard to call. Germline CDR1 SGHAT, CDR2 FQNNGV. The V end was cut by 1 base, the J end by 10 bases, with 8 bases between. This CDR3 contains 12 residues. The DNA for the CDR3 is TGTGCCAGCAGCTTAGCCTGGCGGGAGCAGTTCTTC. Residues: CASSLAWREQFF.

The chain is built from TRBV9 and TRBJ2-1; 10 bases line up with TRBD2. J lost 4 bases, V lost 4 bases, and 5 bases had no gene match. Germline V gene data show CDR1 as SGDLS and CDR2 as YYNGEE. The CDR3 consists of 15 residues. The CDR3 DNA is TGTGCCAGCAGCTCCGGGACTAGCGCGTACAATGAGCAGTTCTTC. This encodes CASSSGTSAYNEQFF.

The J gene is TRBJ2-7, the V gene TRBV4-1; possibly TRBD2 for D (6 bases). The V gene's germline CDR1 is MGHRA and CDR2 YSYEKL. The CDR3 contains 13 residues. The V end lost 8 bases, the J end lost 3 bases, and 14 bases lay between the germline ends. This CDR3 reads CASAPGGNYEQYF. The CDR3 DNA is TGCGCCAGCGCTCCGGGCGGGAACTACGAGCAGTACTTC.

The CDR3 spells CASSEQGATNEKLFF. The CDR3 DNA sequence: TGCGCCAGCTCAGAACAGGGGGCAACTAATGAAAAACTGTTTTTT. The V gene is TRBV10-2, the J gene TRBJ1-4, with 8 nucleotides matching TRBD1. CDR1 WSHSY and CDR2 SAAADI come from the germline V gene. This CDR3 is 15 amino acids long. Trimming took 8 bases from V and 0 from J; bases not matched to a gene: 5.

The chain combines TRBV9 with TRBJ1-1, with D possibly TRBD1 on 5 matching bases. Germline values: CDR1 SGDLS, CDR2 YYNGEE. This CDR3 is 15 amino acids long. Trimming stripped 0 bases from V and 0 bases from J, with 9 bases between. The CDR3 loop reads CASSVGRQLNTEAFF. CDR3 DNA: TGTGCCAGCAGCGTAGGTAGACAGCTGAACACTGAAGCTTTCTTT.

The chain uses TRBV2 and TRBJ1-4; a possible D gene is TRBD1 (5 bases). Deletions cut 4 bases from V and 4 bases from J, with 13 bases between. Germline CDR1 SNHLY, CDR2 FYNNEI. The CDR3 is 15 residues long. The chain's CDR3 is CASSGYRRDNEKLFF. CDR3 coding DNA: TGTGCCAGCAGTGGATACAGGAGGGATAATGAAAAACTGTTTTTT.

The chain recombines TRBV6-5 with TRBJ1-5; unclear D gene. This CDR3 has 12 residues. Germline CDR1 and CDR2: MNHEY and SVGAGI. Trimming removed 4 bases from V and 2 bases from J, with 3 bases in between. The CDR3: CASSSGNQPQHF. CDR3 bases: TGTGCCAGCAGTTCGGGCAATCAGCCCCAGCATTTT.

V and J are TRBV7-9 and TRBJ1-1, with 8 bases aligning to TRBD1. Per germline, CDR1 SEHNR and CDR2 FQNEAQ (reference sequence). This CDR3 spans 13 amino acids. Unmatched junction bases numbered 5, after V lost 5 bases and J lost 6 bases. The CDR3 loop is CASSPTGVPEAFF. The CDR3, as DNA: TGTGCCAGCAGCCCGACAGGGGTGCCTGAAGCTTTCTTT.

The chain couples TRBV5-1 to TRBJ2-2; 10 nucleotides line up with TRBD1. V shed 4 bases and J 1 base; nucleotides not matched to a gene: 19. The germline gives CDR1 SGHRS, CDR2 YFSETQ. The CDR3 sequence is 21 residues long. DNA for the CDR3: TGCGCCAGCAGCCTTCCCCTCCGAGACAGGGGGCCTGGAAAGAACACCGGGGAGCTGTTTTTT. It codes for CASSLPLRDRGPGKNTGELFF.

The J gene is TRBJ2-3, the V gene TRBV7-6; D gene ambiguous. This CDR3 is 14 amino acids long. From germline, CDR1 is SGHVS and CDR2 FNYEAQ. The ends were cut back, 0 bases at V and 4 bases at J, with 8 bases in the middle. The CDR3 DNA reads TGTGCCAGCAGCTTAGCGCTTTACTCAGATACGCAGTATTTT. It translates to CASSLALYSDTQYF.

The V and J genes are TRBV5-4 and TRBJ1-1; possibly TRBD1 for D (5 bases). The CDR3 length is 15 residues. Trimming stripped 3 bases from V and 9 bases from J, with 21 bases between. Germline-derived CDR1 and CDR2 are SGHNT and YYREEE (reference sequence). This CDR3 is CASSSTDSPGFQAFF. The CDR3 DNA follows: TGTGCCAGCAGCTCAACCGACAGCCCTGGATTTCAAGCTTTCTTT.

The gene calls are TRBV2 and TRBJ2-7, with D possibly TRBD1 on 5 matching bases. V lost 1 base, J lost 6 bases, and 10 bases lay in between. The CDR3 is made up of 13 amino acids. Germline loops: CDR1 SNHLY, CDR2 FYNNEI. CDR3 region: CASSEGQGLEQYF. As DNA, the CDR3 is TGTGCCAGCAGTGAAGGTCAGGGCCTCGAGCAGTACTTC.

The chain carries TRBV5-6 and TRBJ2-4, with a weak D call TRBD2 (6 bases). CDR1 SGHDT and CDR2 YYEEEE come from the germline V gene. With 2 bases removed from V and 0 bases from J, the gap between germline ends came to 15 bases. The CDR3 runs to 17 residues. CDR3 sequence (DNA): TGTGCCAGCAGCTTCACGGTATCTAGCGAAGCCAAAAACATTCAGTACTTC. This translates into CASSFTVSSEAKNIQYF.